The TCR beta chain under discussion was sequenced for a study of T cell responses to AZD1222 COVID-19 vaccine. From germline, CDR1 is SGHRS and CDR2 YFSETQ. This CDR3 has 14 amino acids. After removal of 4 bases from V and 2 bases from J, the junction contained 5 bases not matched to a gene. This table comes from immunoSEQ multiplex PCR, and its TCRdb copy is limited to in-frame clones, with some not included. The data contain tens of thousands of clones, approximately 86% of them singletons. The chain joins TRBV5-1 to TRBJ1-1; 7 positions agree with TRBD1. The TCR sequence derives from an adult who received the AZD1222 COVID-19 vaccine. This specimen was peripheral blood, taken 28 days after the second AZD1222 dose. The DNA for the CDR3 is TGCGCCAGCAGCCTGCGGACAGGAAACACTGAAGCTTTCTTT. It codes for CASSLRTGNTEAFF. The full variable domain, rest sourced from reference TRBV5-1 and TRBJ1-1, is KAGVTQTPRYLIKTRGQQVTLSCSPISGHRSVSWYQQTPGQGLQFLFEYFSETQRNKGNFPGRFSGRQFSNSRSEMNVSTLELGDSALYLCASSLRTGNTEAFFGQGTRLTVV.